The source of this T cell receptor beta chain is a study of T cells in women clearing cervical HPV infection. Comment on this clone: The CDR3 goes on 3 residues after the read ends, and that part is filled in from the germline J gene.

The protocol was immunoSEQ multiplex PCR, while the TCRdb copy is restricted to in-frame clones and leaves out a portion. Listed are roughly 30,000 clones; about 3.4% falls within the top ten. The CDR3 runs 14 residues. In germline, CDR1 is DFQATT, CDR2 SNEGSKA (reference sequence). Trimming cost V 5 bases and J 1 base; bases outside gene matches: 4. Sequenced sample: blood buffy coat. This clonotype originated in a woman between 18 and 70 years old with a cervical HPV16 infection that either progressed to CIN3+ or cleared (not recorded which). V gene TRBV20-1 combines with J gene TRBJ1-1, with TRBD1 matching 10 bases. The CDR3: CSAGGDRGNTEAFF. The sequenced part of the CDR3 DNA is TGCAGTGCTGGGGGGGACAGGGGGAACACTGAA.